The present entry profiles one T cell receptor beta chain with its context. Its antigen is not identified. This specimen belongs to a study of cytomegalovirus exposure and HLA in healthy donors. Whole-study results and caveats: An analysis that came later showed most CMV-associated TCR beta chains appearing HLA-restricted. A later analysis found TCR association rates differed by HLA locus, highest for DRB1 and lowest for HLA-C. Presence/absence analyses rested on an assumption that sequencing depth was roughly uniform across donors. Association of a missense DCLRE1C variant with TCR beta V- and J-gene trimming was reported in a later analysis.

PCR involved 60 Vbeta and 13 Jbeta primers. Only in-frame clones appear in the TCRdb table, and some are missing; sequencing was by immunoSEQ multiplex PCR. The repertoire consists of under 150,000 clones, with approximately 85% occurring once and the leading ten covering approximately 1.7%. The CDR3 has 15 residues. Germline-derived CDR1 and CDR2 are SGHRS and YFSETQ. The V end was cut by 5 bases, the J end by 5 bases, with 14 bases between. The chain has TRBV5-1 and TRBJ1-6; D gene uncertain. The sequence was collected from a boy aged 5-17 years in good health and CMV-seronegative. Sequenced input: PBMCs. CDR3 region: CASRPLYGDNSPLHF. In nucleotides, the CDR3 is TGCGCCAGCAGACCCCTGTACGGTGATAATTCACCCCTCCACTTT.